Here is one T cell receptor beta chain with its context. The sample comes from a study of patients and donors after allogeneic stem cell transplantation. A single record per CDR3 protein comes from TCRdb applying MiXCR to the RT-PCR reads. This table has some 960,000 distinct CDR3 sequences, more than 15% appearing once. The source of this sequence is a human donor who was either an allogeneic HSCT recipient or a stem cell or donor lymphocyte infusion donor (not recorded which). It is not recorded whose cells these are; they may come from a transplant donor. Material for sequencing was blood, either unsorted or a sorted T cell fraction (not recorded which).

CDR3 region: CSALSDTQYF. DNA for the CDR3: TGCAGTGCACTGTCAGATACGCAGTATTTT. The V gene is TRBV20-1, the J gene TRBJ2-3, with D hard to call. CDR1 and CDR2 from the germline V gene are DFQATT and SNEGSKA (reference sequence). Trimming removed 6 bases at V and 4 bases at J, with 5 bases between. The CDR3 sequence is 10 residues long.